The 24 T cell receptor beta chains given below trace back to one sample, sequenced in a study of T cells in Graves' hyperthyroidism and ophthalmopathy. RNA transcripts served as the template for amplifying TCR beta CDR3 regions. During a first-round RT-PCR of the TCR CDR3, the HTBI primer set was used. TCRdb re-analysed the multiplex PCR reads in MiXCR, keeping a single row per CDR3 protein. This repertoire shows some 200,000 distinct CDR3 sequences, approximately 17% found once; its top ten account for 50%. Specimen: blood. Receptors originate from a man aged 45-60 years with Graves' hyperthyroidism.

V gene TRBV10-3 combines with J gene TRBJ2-1; TRBD2 agrees at 10 bases. The germline CDR1 and CDR2 sequences are ENHRY and SYGVKD. V dropped 7 bases and J dropped 8; count of bases not matched to a gene: 5. This CDR3 contains 13 residues. CDR3 nucleotide sequence: TGTGCCATCAAAGGGACTAGCGTCCATGAGCAGTTCTTC. Protein sequence: CAIKGTSVHEQFF.

This clonotype has at least ten counts. The chain uses TRBV11-2 and TRBJ2-7; 11 bases are a match to TRBD2. Per germline, CDR1 SGHAT and CDR2 FQNNGV. The CDR3 spans 18 residues. V shed 3 bases, J shed 0 bases, and the junction held 10 bases outside the gene matches. The CDR3 protein is CASSLSGLAGGTSYEQYF. The CDR3 nucleotides read TGTGCCAGCAGCTTGAGTGGGCTAGCGGGAGGCACCTCCTACGAGCAGTACTTC.

The rearrangement links TRBV28 to TRBJ2-7; 7 nucleotides align to TRBD1. CDR1 and CDR2 from the germline V gene are MDHEN and SYDVKM. The ends lost 4 bases at V and 3 bases at J; junction bases unmatched: 6. This CDR3 has 14 amino acids. CDR3 in DNA: TGTGCCAGCAGTTCGCCCGGGACAGTCTACGAGCAGTACTTC. Protein: CASSSPGTVYEQYF.

This clonotype showed up just once. The V and J genes are TRBV11-2 and TRBJ2-1; 10 nucleotides match TRBD2. Germline trimming cut 10 bases from V and 6 bases from J; bases unmatched to any gene: 12. CDR1 and CDR2 from the germline V gene are SGHAT and FQNNGV. The CDR3 contains 15 residues. Written as DNA, the CDR3 is TGTGCCAACGGCCCCGACCGGACTAGCGGCAATGAGCAGTTCTTC. Encoded protein: CANGPDRTSGNEQFF. Drawing the rest from reference TRBV11-2 and TRBJ2-1, the complete variable domain is EAGVAQSPRYKIIEKRQSVAFWCNPISGHATLYWYQQILGQGPKLLIQFQNNGVVDDSQLPKDRFSAERLKGVDSTLKIQPAKLEDSAVYLCANGPDRTSGNEQFFGPGTRLTVL.

There are many counts of this clonotype. The chain couples TRBV5-1 to TRBJ2-1; D may be TRBD1 (6 bases). V was pared by 3 bases and J by 4 bases, with 20 bases between. In germline, CDR1 is SGHRS, CDR2 YFSETQ. The CDR3 consists of 17 residues. CDR3 loop: CASSSPSVQGQYNEQFF. CDR3 coding DNA: TGCGCCAGCAGCTCCCCTTCCGTCCAGGGGCAATACAATGAGCAGTTCTTC.

This sequence joins TRBV9 and TRBJ1-1; unclear D gene. The CDR3 contains 13 residues. Trimming pared 0 bases from V and 7 bases from J, leaving 10 bases between. Germline V CDR1 and CDR2: SGDLS, YYNGEE. The CDR3 region is CASSVDPGGEAFF. The CDR3 bases are TGTGCCAGCAGCGTAGACCCCGGTGGTGAAGCTTTCTTT.

At least ten counts were recorded for this clonotype. The rearrangement joins TRBV20-1 to TRBJ2-3; TRBD2 agrees at 8 bases. The CDR3 length is 18 residues. V was pared by 2 bases and J by 0 bases, with 13 bases of the junction left unmatched. Germline V gene data show CDR1 as DFQATT and CDR2 as SNEGSKA (reference sequence). This chain's CDR3 is CSARLGTSGGGSTDTQYF. As DNA, the CDR3 is TGCAGTGCTAGACTGGGAACTAGCGGAGGAGGGAGCACAGATACGCAGTATTTT.

This chain connects TRBV29-1 to TRBJ2-5; 11 bases map to TRBD2. J lost 2 bases, V lost 7 bases, and 6 bases had no gene match. CDR3 size: 14 residues. Germline CDR1 is SQVTM and CDR2 is ANQGSEA. The chain's CDR3 is CSADGTSGQETQYF. The CDR3 DNA reads as TGCAGCGCCGACGGGACTAGCGGACAAGAGACCCAGTACTTC.

This clonotype was counted at least ten times. This chain uses TRBV12-3 or TRBV12-4 with TRBJ2-7; TRBD2 matches at 9 bases. CDR3 length equals 14 residues. The junction had 5 bases not matched to a gene; V was cut back by 4 bases and J by 4 bases. CDR3: CASSSGLAEYEQYF. DNA for the CDR3: TGTGCCAGCAGTTCGGGACTAGCAGAATACGAGCAGTACTTC.

This clonotype has more than one count but fewer than ten. This chain joins TRBV6-1 and TRBJ1-4; 7 nucleotides agree with TRBD1. The germline V gene encodes CDR1 MNHNS and CDR2 SASEGT. The CDR3 runs 14 residues. Trimming took 7 bases from V and 6 from J; bases not matched to a gene: 8. The chain's CDR3 is CASNQGGRHEKLFF. For the CDR3, the DNA is TGTGCCAGCAATCAAGGGGGCAGGCATGAAAAACTGTTTTTT.

This clonotype was seen repeatedly, ten times or more. For the CDR3, the DNA is TGTGCCAGCAGCTTCGGAACAGGGGGCGTGAGGACTGAAGCTTTCTTT. It yields the protein CASSFGTGGVRTEAFF. The rearrangement links TRBV11-2 to TRBJ1-1, with 9 positions matching TRBD1. The germline CDR1 and CDR2 sequences are SGHAT and FQNNGV. This CDR3 spans 16 amino acids. The J segment lost 5 bases and the V segment lost 3 bases, leaving 10 bases of the junction unmatched.

The chain combines TRBV11-2 with TRBJ1-2; 9 nucleotides align to TRBD1. The CDR3 has 14 amino acids. CDR1 SGHAT and CDR2 FQNNGV come from the germline V gene. Germline trimming cut 6 bases from V and 6 bases from J; bases unmatched to any gene: 8. The CDR3 nucleotides are TGTGCCAGCAGACGCCCCGGGACAGGGAATGGCTACACCTTC. Translating gives CASRRPGTGNGYTF.

In its sample, this clonotype was seen a few times. J is TRBJ2-1 and V is TRBV5-1; tentative D call: TRBD2 (5 bases). CDR3 size: 14 residues. Germline values: CDR1 SGHRS, CDR2 YFSETQ. V was pared by 0 bases and J by 3 bases, with 7 bases between. In nucleotides, the CDR3 is TGCGCCAGCAGCTTGGGGGAGATCTACAATGAGCAGTTCTTC. This sequence encodes CASSLGEIYNEQFF.

This clonotype was recorded many times. The J gene is TRBJ2-1, the V gene TRBV12-3 or TRBV12-4, with 8 bases matching TRBD2. The ends lost 6 bases at V and 7 bases at J; junction bases unmatched: 11. CDR3 length equals 15 residues. The CDR3 DNA reads TGTGCCAGCAGGCCTAGGAGCGGGGGAGAGAATGAGCAGTTCTTC. Protein: CASRPRSGGENEQFF.

This clonotype was seen ten or more times. The chain is built from TRBV6-1 and TRBJ1-1, with 8 bases fitting TRBD1. The CDR3 has 15 amino acids. The germline V gene encodes CDR1 MNHNS and CDR2 SASEGT. V was pared by 6 bases and J by 4 bases, with 10 bases of the junction left unmatched. The CDR3 sequence: CASRETRGRRTEAFF. The CDR3, as DNA: TGTGCCAGCAGAGAAACCAGGGGGCGCCGCACTGAAGCTTTCTTT.

This clonotype appeared many times. The chain combines TRBV5-1 with TRBJ2-3; the match to TRBD1 covers 9 bases. With V trimmed by 8 bases and J by 4 bases, 5 bases remained unmatched. The CDR3 sequence is 13 residues long. Per the germline V gene, CDR1 is SGHRS and CDR2 is YFSETQ. The CDR3 here is CASAGQGPDTQYF. Here the CDR3 DNA reads TGCGCCAGTGCGGGACAGGGCCCAGATACGCAGTATTTT.

This clonotype was counted many times. The gene calls are TRBV7-2 and TRBJ2-5; a weak D match, TRBD2 (6 bases). The CDR3 runs 13 residues. Germline CDR1 reads SGHTA; CDR2 reads FQGNSA. Trimming stripped 0 bases from V and 6 bases from J, with 8 bases between. CDR3 loop: CASSLAGGQTQYF. CDR3 bases: TGTGCCAGCAGCTTAGCGGGAGGTCAGACCCAGTACTTC.

This clonotype was seen a few times. The CDR3 DNA reads as TGTGCCAGCAGCCATATAAAAATGAACACTGAAGCTTTCTTT. It is translated as CASSHIKMNTEAFF. The chain recombines TRBV14 with TRBJ1-1; D unresolved. V was clipped by 3 bases and J by 0 bases, with 8 bases between them. The CDR3 contains 14 residues. Germline assignment: CDR1 SGHDN and CDR2 FVKESK.

Many counts were recorded for this clonotype. The chain carries TRBV12-3 or TRBV12-4 and TRBJ2-1; 12 nucleotides match TRBD2. V lost 5 bases to trimming and J lost 8 bases; unmatched junction nucleotides: 7. This CDR3 has 15 amino acids. Written as DNA, the CDR3 is TGTGCCAGCAGTCCGACTAGCGGGAGTATGGATGAGCAGTTCTTC. Encoded protein: CASSPTSGSMDEQFF.

The rearrangement links TRBV7-9 to TRBJ2-1; TRBD1 is a possible D gene (8 bases). Germline-derived CDR1 and CDR2 are SEHNR and FQNEAQ (reference sequence). This CDR3 spans 17 amino acids. Trimming cost V 5 bases and J 8 bases, with 25 bases left between them. The CDR3 DNA reads as TGTGCCAGCAGCCACCCGGGGGGCAGGGGGCGCCCCGATGAGCAGTTCTTC. Its protein product is CASSHPGGRGRPDEQFF.

In this sample, this clonotype turned up many times. This chain links TRBV3-1 with TRBJ1-3; 7 nucleotides line up with TRBD1. The CDR3 consists of 12 residues. Germline V gene data show CDR1 as LGHDT and CDR2 as YNNKEL (reference sequence). The J segment lost 7 bases and the V segment lost 6 bases, leaving 3 bases of the junction unmatched. CDR3 sequence reads: CASRLQGNTIYF. CDR3 nucleotides: TGTGCCAGCAGACTACAGGGGAACACCATATATTTT. Complete variable domain (other parts from reference TRBV3-1 and TRBJ1-3): DTAVSQTPKYLVTQMGNDKSIKCEQNLGHDTMYWYKQDSKKFLKIMFSYNNKELIINETVPNRFSPKSPDKAHLNLHINSLELGDSAVYFCASRLQGNTIYFGEGSWLTVV.

This clonotype was observed many times. The rearrangement uses TRBV3-1 and TRBJ1-5; 7 nucleotides match TRBD1. The germline CDR1 and CDR2 sequences are LGHDT and YNNKEL (reference sequence). V shed 1 base and J 3 bases; nucleotides not matched to a gene: 3. There are 15 residues in the CDR3. The DNA for the CDR3 is TGTGCCAGCAGCCAAGGGACAGGACACAATCAGCCCCAGCATTTT. Translating it yields CASSQGTGHNQPQHF.

The gene calls are TRBV19 and TRBJ1-2; possible D gene TRBD1, 6 bases. This CDR3 region has 16 residues. Germline V gene lookup returns CDR1 LNHDA and CDR2 SQIVND (reference sequence). V was pared by 7 bases and J by 1 base, with 19 bases between. The CDR3 region is CASTPRGRSVNYGYTF. CDR3 nucleotides: TGTGCCAGTACCCCCAGGGGCCGATCGGTTAACTATGGCTACACCTTC. Combining the CDR3 with reference TRBV19 and TRBJ1-2 gives the whole variable domain DGGITQSPKYLFRKEGQNVTLSCEQNLNHDAMYWYRQDPGQGLRLIYYSQIVNDFQKGDIAEGYSVSREKKESFPLTVTSAQKNPTAFYLCASTPRGRSVNYGYTFGSGTRLTVV.

The J gene is TRBJ2-3, the V gene TRBV29-1; 8 bases align to TRBD1. The CDR3 totals 14 residues. Trimming at V came to 3 bases and at J to 8 bases, leaving 10 bases not matched to a gene. Per the germline V gene, CDR1 is SQVTM and CDR2 is ANQGSEA. The CDR3 here is CSVEEDRVFSTQYF. The CDR3 DNA follows: TGCAGCGTTGAGGAGGACAGGGTTTTTAGTACGCAGTATTTT.